This T cell receptor (beta chain) was sequenced for a study of cytomegalovirus exposure and HLA in healthy donors. Overall study context: Inside one of the first data releases sat around 80 million unique TCRs taken from HLA-typed donors.

This CDR3 spans 12 amino acids. Trimming took off 6 bases at V and 1 base at J, with 4 bases between the two ends. Per germline, CDR1 MGHDK and CDR2 SYGVNS. A multiplex PCR was run with 60 Vbeta primers and 13 Jbeta primers. Using immunoSEQ multiplex PCR, the repertoire was profiled, and TCRdb retains in-frame clones only, with some absent. This table has roughly 160,000 clones, around 69% appearing once. Points from the study as a whole: There was a cluster of highly shared sequence variants that was likely a sequencing artifact. The classifier reportedly diagnosed cytomegalovirus status with high sensitivity and specificity.

There are a few counts of this clone. The antigen remains undetermined. The clonotype comes from a woman between 25 and 40 years old in good health and CMV-seronegative. This chain links TRBV25-1 with TRBJ1-3; no reliable D call. The material sequenced was PBMCs. Here the CDR3 reads CASRQSGNTIYF. CDR3 coding DNA: TGTGCCAGCAGACAGTCTGGAAACACCATATATTTT.